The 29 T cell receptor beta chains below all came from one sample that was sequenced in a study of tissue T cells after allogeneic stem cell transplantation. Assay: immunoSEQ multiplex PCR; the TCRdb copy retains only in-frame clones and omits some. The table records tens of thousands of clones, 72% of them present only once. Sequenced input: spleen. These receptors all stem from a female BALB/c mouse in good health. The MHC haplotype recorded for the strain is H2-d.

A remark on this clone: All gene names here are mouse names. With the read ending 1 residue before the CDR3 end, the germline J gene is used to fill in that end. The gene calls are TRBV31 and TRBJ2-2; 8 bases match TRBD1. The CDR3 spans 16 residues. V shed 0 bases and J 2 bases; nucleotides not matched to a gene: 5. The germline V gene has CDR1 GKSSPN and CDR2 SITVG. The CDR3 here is CAWSLPTGANTGQLYF. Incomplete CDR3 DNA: TGTGCCTGGAGTCTACCGACAGGGGCGAACACCGGGCAGCTCTAC. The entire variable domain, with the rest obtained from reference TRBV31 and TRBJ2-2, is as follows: AQTIHQWPVAEIKAVGSPLSLGCTIKGKSSPNLYWYWQATGGTLQQLFYSITVGQVESVVQLNLSASRPKDDQFILSTEKLLLSHSGFYLCAWSLPTGANTGQLYFGEGSKLTVL.

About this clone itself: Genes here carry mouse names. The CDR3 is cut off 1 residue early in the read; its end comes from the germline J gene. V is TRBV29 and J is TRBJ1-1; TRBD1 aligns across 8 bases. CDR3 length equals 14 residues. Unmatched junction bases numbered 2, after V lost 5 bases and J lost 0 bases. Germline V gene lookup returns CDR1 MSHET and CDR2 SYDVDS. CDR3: CASSPQGANTEVFF. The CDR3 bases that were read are TGTGCTAGCAGTCCACAGGGGGCAAACACAGAAGTCTTC. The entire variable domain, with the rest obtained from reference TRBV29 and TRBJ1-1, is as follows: DMKVTQMPRYLIKRMGENVLLECGQDMSHETMYWYRQDPGLGLQLIYISYDVDSNSEGDIPKGYRVSRKKREHFSLILDSAKTNQTSVYFCASSPQGANTEVFFGKGTRLTVV.

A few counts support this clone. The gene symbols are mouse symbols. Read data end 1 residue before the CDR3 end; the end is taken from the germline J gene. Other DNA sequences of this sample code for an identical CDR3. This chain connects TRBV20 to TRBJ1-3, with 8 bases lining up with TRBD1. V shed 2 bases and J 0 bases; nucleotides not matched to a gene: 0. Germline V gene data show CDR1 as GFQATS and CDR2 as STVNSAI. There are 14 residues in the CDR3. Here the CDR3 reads CGARTGGSGNTLYF. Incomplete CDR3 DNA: TGTGGTGCTAGGACAGGGGGTTCTGGAAATACGCTCTAT.

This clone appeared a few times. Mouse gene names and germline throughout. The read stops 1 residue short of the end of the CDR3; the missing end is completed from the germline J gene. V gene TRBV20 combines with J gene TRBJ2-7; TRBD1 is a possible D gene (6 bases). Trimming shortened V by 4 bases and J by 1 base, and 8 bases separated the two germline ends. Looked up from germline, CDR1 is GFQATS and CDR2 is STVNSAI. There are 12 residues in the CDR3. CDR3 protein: CGATRGSYEQYF. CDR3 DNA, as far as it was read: TGTGGTGCTACCAGGGGTTCCTATGAACAGTAC.

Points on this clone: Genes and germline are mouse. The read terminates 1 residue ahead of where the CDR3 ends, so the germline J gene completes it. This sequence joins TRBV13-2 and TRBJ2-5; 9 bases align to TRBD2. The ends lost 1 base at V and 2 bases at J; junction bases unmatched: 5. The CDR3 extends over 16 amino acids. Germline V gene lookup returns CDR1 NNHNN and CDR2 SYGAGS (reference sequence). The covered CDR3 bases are TGTGCCAGCGGTGATAACTGGGGGGAGGGCCAAGACACCCAGTAC. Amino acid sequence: CASGDNWGEGQDTQY. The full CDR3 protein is CASGDNWGEGQDTQYF.

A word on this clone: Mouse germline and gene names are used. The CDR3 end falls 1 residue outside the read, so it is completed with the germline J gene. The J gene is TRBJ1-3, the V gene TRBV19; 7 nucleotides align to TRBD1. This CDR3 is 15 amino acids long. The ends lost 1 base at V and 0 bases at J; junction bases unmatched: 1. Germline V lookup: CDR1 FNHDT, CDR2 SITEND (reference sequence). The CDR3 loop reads CASSITGDSGNTLYF. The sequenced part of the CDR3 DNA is TGTGCCAGCAGTATAACAGGGGATTCTGGAAATACGCTCTAT.

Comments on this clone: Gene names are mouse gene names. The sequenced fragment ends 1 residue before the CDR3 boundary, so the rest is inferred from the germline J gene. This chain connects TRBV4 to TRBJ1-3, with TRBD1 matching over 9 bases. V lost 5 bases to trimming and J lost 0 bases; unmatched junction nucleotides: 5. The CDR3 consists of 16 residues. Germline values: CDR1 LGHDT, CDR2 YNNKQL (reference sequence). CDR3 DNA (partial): TGTGCCAGCAGCCGGGGACAGGGAAATTCTGGAAATACGCTCTAT. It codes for CASSRGQGNSGNTLY. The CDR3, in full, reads CASSRGQGNSGNTLYF.

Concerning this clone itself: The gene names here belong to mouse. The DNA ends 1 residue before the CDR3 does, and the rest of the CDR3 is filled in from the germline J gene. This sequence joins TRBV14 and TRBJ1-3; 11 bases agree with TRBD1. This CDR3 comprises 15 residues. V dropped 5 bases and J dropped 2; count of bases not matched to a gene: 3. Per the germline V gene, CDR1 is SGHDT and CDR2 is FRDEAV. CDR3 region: CASSPGQGAGNTLYF. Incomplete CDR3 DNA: TGTGCCAGCAGCCCGGGACAGGGGGCTGGAAATACGCTCTAT.

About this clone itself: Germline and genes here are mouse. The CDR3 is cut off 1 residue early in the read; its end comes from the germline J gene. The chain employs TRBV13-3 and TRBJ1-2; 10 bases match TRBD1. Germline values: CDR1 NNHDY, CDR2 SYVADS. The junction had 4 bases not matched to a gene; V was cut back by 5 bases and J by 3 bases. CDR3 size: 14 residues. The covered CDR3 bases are TGTGCCAGCAGGACAGGGGGCGGAGACTCCGACTACACC. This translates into CASRTGGGDSDYT. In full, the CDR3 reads CASRTGGGDSDYTF.

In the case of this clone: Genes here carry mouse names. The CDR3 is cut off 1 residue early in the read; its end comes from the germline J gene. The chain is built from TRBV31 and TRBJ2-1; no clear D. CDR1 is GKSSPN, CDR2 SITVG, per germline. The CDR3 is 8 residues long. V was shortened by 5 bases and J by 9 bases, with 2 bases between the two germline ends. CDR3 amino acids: CAWDEQFF. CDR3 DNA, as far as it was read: TGTGCCTGGGATGAGCAGTTC.

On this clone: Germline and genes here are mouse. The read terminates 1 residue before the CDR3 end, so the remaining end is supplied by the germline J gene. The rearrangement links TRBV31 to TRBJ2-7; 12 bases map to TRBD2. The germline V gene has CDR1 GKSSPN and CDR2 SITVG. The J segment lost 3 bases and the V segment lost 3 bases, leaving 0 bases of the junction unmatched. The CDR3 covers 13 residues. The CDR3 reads CAWRDWGGYEQYF. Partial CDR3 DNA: TGTGCCTGGAGGGACTGGGGGGGCTATGAACAGTAC.

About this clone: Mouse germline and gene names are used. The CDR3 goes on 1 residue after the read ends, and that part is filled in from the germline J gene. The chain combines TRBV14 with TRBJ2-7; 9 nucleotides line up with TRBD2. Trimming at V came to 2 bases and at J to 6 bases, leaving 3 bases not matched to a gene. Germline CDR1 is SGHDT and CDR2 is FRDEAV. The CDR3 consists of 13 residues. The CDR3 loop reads CASSLRLGVEQYF. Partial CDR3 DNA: TGTGCCAGCAGTTTGCGACTGGGGGTTGAACAGTAC.

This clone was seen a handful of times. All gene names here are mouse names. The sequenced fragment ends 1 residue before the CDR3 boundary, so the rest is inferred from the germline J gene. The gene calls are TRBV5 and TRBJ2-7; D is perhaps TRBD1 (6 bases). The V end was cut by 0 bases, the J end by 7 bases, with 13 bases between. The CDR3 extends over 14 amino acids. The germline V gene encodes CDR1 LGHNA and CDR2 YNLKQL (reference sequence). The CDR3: CASSQDLTGWEQYF. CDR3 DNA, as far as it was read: TGTGCCAGCAGCCAAGATCTAACAGGGTGGGAACAGTAC.

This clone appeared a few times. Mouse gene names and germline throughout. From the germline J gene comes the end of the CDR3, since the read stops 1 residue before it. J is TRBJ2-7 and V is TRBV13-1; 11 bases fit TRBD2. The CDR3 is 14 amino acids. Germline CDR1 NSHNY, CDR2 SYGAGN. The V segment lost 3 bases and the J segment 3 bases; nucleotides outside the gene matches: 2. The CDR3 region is CASSGLGGNYEQYF. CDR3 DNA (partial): TGTGCCAGCAGTGGACTGGGGGGGAACTATGAACAGTAC.

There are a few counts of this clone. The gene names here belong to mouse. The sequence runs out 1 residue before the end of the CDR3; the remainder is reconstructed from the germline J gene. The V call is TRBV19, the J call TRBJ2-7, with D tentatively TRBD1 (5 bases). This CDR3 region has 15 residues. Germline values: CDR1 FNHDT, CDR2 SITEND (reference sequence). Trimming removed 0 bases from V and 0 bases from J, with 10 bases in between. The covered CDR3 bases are TGTGCCAGCAGTATAGCAGGTGACAGCTCCTATGAACAGTAC. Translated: CASSIAGDSSYEQY. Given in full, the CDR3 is CASSIAGDSSYEQYF.

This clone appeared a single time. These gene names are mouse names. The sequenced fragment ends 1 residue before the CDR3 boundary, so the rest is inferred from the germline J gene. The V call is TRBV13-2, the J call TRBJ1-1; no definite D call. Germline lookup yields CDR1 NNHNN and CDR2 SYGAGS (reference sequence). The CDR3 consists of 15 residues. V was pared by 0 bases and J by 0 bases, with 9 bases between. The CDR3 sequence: CASGDASNANTEVFF. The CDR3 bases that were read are TGTGCCAGCGGTGATGCAAGCAATGCAAACACAGAAGTCTTC.

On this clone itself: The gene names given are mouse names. CDR3: CASSQTGGWEQYF. CDR3 DNA, as far as it was read: TGTGCCAGCAGCCAAACTGGGGGGTGGGAACAGTAC. The chain joins TRBV4 to TRBJ2-7; TRBD2 matches at 9 bases. Read data end 1 residue before the CDR3 end; the end is taken from the germline J gene. Germline CDR1 is LGHDT and CDR2 is YNNKQL (reference sequence). The CDR3 covers 13 residues. V was clipped by 5 bases and J by 7 bases; unmatched bases: 6.

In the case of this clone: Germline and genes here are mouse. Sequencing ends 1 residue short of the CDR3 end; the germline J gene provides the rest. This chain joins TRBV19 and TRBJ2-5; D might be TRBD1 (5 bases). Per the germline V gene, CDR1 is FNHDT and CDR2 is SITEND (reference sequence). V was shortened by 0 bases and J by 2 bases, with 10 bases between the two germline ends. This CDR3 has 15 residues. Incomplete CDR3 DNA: TGTGCCAGCAGTATAGCCAGGGATGGCCAAGACACCCAGTAC. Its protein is CASSIARDGQDTQY. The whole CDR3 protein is CASSIARDGQDTQYF.

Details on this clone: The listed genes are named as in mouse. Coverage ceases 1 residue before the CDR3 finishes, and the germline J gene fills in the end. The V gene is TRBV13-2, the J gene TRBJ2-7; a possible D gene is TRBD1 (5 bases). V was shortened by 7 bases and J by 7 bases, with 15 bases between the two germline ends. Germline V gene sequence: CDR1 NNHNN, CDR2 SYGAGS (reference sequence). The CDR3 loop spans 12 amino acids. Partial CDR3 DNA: TGTGCCAGCACCTCGACAGCCCGAGAACAGTAC. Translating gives CASTSTAREQY. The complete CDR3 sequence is CASTSTAREQYF.

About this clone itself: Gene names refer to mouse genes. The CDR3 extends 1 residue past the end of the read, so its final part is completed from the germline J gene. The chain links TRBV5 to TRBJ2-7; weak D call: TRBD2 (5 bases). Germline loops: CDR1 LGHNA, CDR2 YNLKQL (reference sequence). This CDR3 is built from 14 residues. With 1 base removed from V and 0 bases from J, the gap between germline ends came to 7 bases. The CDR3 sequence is CASSQGWDSYEQYF. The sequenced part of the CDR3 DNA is TGTGCCAGCAGCCAAGGCTGGGACTCCTATGAACAGTAC.

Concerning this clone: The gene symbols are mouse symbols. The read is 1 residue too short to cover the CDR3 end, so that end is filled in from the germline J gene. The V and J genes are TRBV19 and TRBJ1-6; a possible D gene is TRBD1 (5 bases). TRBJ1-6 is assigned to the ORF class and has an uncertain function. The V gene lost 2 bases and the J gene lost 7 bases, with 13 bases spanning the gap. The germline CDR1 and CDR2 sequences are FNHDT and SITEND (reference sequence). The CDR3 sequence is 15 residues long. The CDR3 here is CASSIQGIGNSPLYF. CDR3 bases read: TGTGCCAGCAGTATCCAGGGAATAGGAAATTCGCCCCTCTAC.

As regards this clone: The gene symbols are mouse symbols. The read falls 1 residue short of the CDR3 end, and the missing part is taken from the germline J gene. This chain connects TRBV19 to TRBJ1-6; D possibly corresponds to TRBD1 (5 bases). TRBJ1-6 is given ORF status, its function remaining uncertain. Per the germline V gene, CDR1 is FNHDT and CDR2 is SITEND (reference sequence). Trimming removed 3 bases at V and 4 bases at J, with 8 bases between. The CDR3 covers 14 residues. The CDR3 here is CASSTGRYNSPLYF. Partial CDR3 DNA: TGTGCCAGCAGTACGGGACGTTATAATTCGCCCCTCTAC.

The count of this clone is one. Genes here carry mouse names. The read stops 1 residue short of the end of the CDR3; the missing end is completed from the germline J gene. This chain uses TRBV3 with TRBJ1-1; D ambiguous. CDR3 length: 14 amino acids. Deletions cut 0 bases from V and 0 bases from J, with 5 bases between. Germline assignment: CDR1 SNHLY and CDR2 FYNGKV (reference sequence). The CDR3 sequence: CASSLAGQNTEVFF. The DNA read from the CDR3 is TGTGCCAGCAGCTTAGCTGGACAGAACACAGAAGTCTTC.

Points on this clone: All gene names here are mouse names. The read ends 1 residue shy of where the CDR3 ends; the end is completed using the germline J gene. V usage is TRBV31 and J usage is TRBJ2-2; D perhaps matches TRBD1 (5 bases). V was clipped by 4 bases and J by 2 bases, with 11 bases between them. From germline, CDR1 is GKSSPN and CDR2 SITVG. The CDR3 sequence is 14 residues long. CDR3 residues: CAWNRQTNTGQLYF. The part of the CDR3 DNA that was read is TGTGCCTGGAATCGACAGACTAACACCGGGCAGCTCTAC.

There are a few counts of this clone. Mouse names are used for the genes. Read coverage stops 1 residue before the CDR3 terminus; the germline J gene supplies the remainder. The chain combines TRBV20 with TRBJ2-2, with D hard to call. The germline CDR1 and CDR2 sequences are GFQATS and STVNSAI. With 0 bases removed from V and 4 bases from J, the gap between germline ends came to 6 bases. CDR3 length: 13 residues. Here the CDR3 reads CGAREGSTGQLYF. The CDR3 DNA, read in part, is TGTGGTGCTAGGGAGGGATCCACCGGGCAGCTCTAC.

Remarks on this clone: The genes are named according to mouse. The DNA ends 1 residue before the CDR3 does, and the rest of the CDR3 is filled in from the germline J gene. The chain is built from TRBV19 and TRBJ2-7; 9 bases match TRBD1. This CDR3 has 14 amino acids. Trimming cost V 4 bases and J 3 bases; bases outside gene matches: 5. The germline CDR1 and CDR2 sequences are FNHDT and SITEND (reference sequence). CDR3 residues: CASSPQGQGYEQYF. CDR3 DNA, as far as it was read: TGTGCCAGCAGTCCTCAGGGACAGGGCTATGAACAGTAC.

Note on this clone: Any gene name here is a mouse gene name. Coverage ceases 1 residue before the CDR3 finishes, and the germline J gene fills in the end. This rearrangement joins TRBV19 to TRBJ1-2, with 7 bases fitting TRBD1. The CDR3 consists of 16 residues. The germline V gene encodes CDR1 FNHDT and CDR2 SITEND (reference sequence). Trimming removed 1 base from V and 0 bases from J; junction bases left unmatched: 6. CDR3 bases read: TGTGCCAGCAGTATAAAGCCAGGGACAGCAAACTCCGACTACACC. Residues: CASSIKPGTANSDYT. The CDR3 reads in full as CASSIKPGTANSDYTF.

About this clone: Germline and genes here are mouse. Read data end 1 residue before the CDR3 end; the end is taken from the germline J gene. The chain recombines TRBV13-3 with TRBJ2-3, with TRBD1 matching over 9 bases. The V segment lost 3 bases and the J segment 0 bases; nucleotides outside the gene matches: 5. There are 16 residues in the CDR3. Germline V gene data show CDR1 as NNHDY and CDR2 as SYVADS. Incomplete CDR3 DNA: TGTGCCAGCAGTGGCGACAGGGGGACTAGTGCAGAAACGCTGTAT. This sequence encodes CASSGDRGTSAETLY. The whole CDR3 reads CASSGDRGTSAETLYF.

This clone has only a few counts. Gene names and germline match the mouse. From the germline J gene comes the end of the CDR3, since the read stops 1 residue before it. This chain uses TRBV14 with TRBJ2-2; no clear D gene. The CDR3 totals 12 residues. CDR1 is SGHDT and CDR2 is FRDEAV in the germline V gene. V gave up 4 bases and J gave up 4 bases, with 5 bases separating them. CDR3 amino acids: CASSEGTGQLYF. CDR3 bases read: TGTGCCAGCAGTGAGGGCACCGGGCAGCTCTAC.